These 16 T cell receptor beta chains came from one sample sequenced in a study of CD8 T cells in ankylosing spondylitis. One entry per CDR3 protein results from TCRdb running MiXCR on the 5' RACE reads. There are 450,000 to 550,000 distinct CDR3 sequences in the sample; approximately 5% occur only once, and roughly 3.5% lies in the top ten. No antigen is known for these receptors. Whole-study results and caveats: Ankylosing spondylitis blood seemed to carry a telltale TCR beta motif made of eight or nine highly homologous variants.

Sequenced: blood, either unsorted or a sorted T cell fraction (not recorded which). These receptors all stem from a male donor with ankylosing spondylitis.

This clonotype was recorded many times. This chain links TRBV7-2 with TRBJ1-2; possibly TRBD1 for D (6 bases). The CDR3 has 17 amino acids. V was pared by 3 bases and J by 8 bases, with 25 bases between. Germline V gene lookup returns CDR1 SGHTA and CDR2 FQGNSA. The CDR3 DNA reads TGTGCCAGCAGCTTCGGGGCAGTCGAGGGGGATTTGGGAGGCTACACCTTC. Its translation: CASSFGAVEGDLGGYTF. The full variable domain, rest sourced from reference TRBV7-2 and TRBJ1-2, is GAGVSQSPSNKVTEKGKDVELRCDPISGHTALYWYRQSLGQGLEFLIYFQGNSAPDKSGLPSDRFSAERTGGSVSTLTIQRTQQEDSAVYLCASSFGAVEGDLGGYTFGSGTRLTVV.

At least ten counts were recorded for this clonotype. The CDR3 spells CASSLDPGSHQPQHF. The CDR3 DNA sequence: TGTGCCAGCAGCTTAGATCCAGGGAGTCATCAGCCCCAGCATTTT. This chain connects TRBV11-2 to TRBJ1-5, with TRBD1 as a possible D gene (5 bases). Trimming left V 0 bases short and J 5 bases short, with 11 bases between. CDR1 SGHAT and CDR2 FQNNGV come from the germline V gene. The CDR3 spans 15 residues.

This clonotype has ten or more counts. The CDR3 sequence: CASSYSRAGGRYEQYF. DNA for the CDR3: TGTGCCAGCAGTTATTCACGGGCAGGGGGGAGATACGAGCAGTACTTC. The rearrangement links TRBV6-5 to TRBJ2-7; the D gene is possibly TRBD1 (7 bases). This CDR3 spans 16 amino acids. The V and J ends lost 3 bases and 4 bases respectively, with 19 bases between them. CDR1 and CDR2 from the germline V gene are MNHEY and SVGAGI.

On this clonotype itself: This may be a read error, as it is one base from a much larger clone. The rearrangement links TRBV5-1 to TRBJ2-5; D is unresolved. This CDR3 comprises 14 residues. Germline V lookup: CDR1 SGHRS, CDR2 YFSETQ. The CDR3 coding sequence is TGCGCCAGCAGATTGGGTTACAGCGAGAAGACCCAGTACTTC. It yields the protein CASRLGYSEKTQYF.

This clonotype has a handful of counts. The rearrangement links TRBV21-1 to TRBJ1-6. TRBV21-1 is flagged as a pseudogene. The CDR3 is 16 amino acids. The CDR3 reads CASSSRRGNYNSPLHF. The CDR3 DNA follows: TGTGCCAGCAGCAGCAGAAGAGGGAACTATAATTCACCCCTCCACTTT.

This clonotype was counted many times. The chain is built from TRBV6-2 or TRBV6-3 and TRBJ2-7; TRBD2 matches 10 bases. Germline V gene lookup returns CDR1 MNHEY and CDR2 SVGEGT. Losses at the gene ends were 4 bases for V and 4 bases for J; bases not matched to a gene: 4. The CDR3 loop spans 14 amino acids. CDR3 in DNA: TGTGCCAGCAGTTCGGGACTAGCGAAATACGAGCAGTACTTC. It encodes CASSSGLAKYEQYF.

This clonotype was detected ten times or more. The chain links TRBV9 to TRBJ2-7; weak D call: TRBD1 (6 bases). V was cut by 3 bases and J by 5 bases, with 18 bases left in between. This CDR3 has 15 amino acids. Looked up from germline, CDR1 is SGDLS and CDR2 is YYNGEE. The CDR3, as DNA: TGTGCCAGCAGCGCAAGAACAGGGAATCAAAACGAGCAGTACTTC. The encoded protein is CASSARTGNQNEQYF.

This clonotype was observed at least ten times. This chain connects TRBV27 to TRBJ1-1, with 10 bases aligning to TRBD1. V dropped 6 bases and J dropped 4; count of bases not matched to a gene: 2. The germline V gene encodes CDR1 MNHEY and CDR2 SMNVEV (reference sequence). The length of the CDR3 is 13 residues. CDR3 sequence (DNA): TGTGCCAGCAGACGGACAGGGGGCACTGAAGCTTTCTTT. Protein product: CASRRTGGTEAFF.

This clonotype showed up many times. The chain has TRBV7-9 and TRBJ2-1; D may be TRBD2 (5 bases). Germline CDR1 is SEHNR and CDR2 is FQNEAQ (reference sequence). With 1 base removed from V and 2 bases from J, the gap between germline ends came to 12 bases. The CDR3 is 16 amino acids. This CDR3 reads CASSLDGSVPYNEQFF. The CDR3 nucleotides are TGTGCCAGCAGCTTAGACGGTAGCGTCCCCTACAATGAGCAGTTCTTC.

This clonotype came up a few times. As DNA, the CDR3 is TGTGCCAGCAGGGCAGGGGACCGTTACGAGCAGTACTTC. Its protein product is CASRAGDRYEQYF. The chain joins TRBV6-2 or TRBV6-3 to TRBJ2-7; a weak D match, TRBD1 (6 bases). V lost 6 bases, J lost 4 bases, and 13 bases lay in between. Germline loops: CDR1 MNHEY, CDR2 SVGEGT. The CDR3 covers 13 residues.

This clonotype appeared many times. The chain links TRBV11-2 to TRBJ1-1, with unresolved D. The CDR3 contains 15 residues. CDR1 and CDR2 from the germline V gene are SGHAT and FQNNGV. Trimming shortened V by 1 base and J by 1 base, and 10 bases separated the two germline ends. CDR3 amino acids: CASSLVNSPNTEAFF. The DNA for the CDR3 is TGTGCCAGCAGCTTAGTCAATTCCCCGAACACTGAAGCTTTCTTT.

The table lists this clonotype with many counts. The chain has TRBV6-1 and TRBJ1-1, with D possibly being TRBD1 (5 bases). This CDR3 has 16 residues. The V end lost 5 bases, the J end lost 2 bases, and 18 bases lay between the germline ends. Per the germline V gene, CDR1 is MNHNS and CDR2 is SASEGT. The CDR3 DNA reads TGTGCCAGCAGTCGCCGGGGACCCTCCGTAAACACTGAAGCTTTCTTT. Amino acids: CASSRRGPSVNTEAFF.

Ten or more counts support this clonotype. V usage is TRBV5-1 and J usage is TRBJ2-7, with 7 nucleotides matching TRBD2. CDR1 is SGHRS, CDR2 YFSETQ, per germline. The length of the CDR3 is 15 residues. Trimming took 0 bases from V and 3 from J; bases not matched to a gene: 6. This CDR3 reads CASSLALAEHYEQYF. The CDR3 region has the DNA TGCGCCAGCAGCTTGGCCCTAGCGGAGCACTACGAGCAGTACTTC.

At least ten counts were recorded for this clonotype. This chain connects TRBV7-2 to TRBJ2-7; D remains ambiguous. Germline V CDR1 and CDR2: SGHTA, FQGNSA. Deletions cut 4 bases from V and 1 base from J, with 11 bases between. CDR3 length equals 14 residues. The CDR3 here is CASSSDLGSYEQYF. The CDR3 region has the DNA TGTGCCAGCAGCTCGGACCTGGGGTCCTACGAGCAGTACTTC.

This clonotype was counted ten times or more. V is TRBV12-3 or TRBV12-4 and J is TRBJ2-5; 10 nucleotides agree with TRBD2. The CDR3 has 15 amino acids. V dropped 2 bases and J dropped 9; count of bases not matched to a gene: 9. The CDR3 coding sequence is TGTGCCAGCAGTTTACTGGGACTAGCGACAGGGGCCCAGTACTTC. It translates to CASSLLGLATGAQYF.

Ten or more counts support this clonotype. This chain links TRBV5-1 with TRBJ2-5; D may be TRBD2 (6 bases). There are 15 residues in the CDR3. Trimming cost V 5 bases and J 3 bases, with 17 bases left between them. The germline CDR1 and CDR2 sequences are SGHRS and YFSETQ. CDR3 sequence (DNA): TGCGCCAGCAGAACCTCGGGACTCCCGGAAGAGACCCAGTACTTC. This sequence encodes CASRTSGLPEETQYF.